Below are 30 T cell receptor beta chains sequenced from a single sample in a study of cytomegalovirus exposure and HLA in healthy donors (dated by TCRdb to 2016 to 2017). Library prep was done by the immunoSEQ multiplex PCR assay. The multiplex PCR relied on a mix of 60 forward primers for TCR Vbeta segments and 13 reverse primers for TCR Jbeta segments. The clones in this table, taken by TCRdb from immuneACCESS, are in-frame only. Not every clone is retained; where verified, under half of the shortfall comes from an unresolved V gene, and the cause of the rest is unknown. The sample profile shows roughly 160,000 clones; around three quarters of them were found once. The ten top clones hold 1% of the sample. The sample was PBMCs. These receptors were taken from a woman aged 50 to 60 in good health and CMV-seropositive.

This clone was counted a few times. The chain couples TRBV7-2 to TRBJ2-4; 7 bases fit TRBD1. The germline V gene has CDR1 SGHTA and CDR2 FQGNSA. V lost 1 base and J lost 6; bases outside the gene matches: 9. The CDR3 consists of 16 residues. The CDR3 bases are TGTGCCAGCAGCTTAGAGTCCAGGGGGTTAGGAAACATTCAGTACTTC. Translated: CASSLESRGLGNIQYF.

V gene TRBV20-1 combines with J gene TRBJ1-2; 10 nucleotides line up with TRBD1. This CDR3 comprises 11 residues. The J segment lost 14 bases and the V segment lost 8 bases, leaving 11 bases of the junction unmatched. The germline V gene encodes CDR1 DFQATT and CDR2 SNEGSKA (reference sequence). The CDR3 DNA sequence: TGCAGTTCAAACGGACAGGGGGTATGGACCTTC. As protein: CSSNGQGVWTF.

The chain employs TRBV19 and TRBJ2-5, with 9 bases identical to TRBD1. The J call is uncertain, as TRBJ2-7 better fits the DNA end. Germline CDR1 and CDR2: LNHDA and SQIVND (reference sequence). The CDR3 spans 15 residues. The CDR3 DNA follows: TGTGCCACACGCAAAACAGGGGGCGGAGAGAGCGAGCAGTACTTC. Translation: CATRKTGGGESEQYF.

The CDR3 DNA sequence: TGTGCCAGTAGCGACTACAATGAGCAGTTCTTC. This gives the protein CASSDYNEQFF. V and J are TRBV18 and TRBJ2-1; maybe TRBD2 (5 bases). The CDR3 extends over 11 amino acids. Trimming took 9 bases from V and 3 from J, leaving 6 bases between them. Germline V gene sequence: CDR1 KGHSH, CDR2 LQKENI.

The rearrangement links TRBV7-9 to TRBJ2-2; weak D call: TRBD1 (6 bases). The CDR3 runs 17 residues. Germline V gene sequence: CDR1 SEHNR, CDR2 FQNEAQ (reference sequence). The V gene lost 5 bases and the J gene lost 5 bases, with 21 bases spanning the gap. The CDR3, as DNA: TGTGCCAGCAGCCCCCGGGACATAAATGCGAGTACCGGGGAGCTGTTTTTT. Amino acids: CASSPRDINASTGELFF.

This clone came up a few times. CDR3 sequence: CSVVVETQYF. The DNA of the CDR3 is TGCAGCGTTGTAGTTGAGACCCAGTACTTC. The chain couples TRBV29-1 to TRBJ2-5; D not resolved. The V gene's germline CDR1 is SQVTM and CDR2 ANQGSEA. Trimming left V 4 bases short and J 5 bases short, with 5 bases between. CDR3 length: 10 amino acids.

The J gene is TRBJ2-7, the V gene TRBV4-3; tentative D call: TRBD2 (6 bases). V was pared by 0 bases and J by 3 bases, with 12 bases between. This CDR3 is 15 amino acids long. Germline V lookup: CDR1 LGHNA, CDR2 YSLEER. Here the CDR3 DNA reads TGCGCCAGCAGCCAAGATCGGGGGAACAGCTACGAGCAGTACTTC. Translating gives CASSQDRGNSYEQYF.

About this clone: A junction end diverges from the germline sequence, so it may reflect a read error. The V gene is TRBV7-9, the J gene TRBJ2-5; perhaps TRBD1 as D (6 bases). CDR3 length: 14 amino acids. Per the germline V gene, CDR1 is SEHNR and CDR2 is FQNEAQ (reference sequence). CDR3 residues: CSSSLATGKETQYF. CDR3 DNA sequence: TGTTCCAGCAGCTTAGCGACAGGAAAAGAGACCCAGTACTTC. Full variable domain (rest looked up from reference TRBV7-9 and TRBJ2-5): DTGVSQNPRHKITKRGQNVTFRCDPISEHNRLYWYRQTLGQGPEFLTYFQNEAQLEKSRLLSDRFSAERPKGSFSTLEIQRTEQGDSAMYLCSSSLATGKETQYFGPGTRLLVL.

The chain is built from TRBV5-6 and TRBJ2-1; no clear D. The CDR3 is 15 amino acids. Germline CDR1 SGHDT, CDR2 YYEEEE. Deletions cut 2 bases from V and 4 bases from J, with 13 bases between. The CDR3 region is CASSFGYRIYNEQFF. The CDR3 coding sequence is TGTGCCAGCAGCTTTGGGTACAGAATTTACAATGAGCAGTTCTTC.

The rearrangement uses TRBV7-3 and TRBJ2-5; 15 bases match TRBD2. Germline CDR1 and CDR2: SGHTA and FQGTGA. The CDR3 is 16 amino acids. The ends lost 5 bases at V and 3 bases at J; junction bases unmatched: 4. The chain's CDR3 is CASSPGLAGGEETQYF. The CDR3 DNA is TGTGCCAGCAGCCCCGGACTAGCGGGAGGGGAAGAGACCCAGTACTTC. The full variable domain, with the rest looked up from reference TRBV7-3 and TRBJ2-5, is GAGVSQTPSNKVTEKGKYVELRCDPISGHTALYWYRQSLGQGPEFLIYFQGTGAADDSGLPNDRFFAVRPEGSVSTLKIQRTERGDSAVYLCASSPGLAGGEETQYFGPGTRLLVL.

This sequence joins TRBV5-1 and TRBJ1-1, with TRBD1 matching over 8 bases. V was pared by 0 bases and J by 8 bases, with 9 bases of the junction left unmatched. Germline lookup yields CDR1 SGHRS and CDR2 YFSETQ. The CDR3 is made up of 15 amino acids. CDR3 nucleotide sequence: TGCGCCAGCAGCTTGGGACAGGGGTTTGACCTCGAAGCTTTCTTT. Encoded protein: CASSLGQGFDLEAFF.

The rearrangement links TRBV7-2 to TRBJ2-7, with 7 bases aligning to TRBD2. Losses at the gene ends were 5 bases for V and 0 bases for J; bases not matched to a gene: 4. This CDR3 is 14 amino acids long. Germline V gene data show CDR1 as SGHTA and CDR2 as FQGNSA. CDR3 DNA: TGTGCCAGCAGCGATGGGGGGGGCTCCTACGAGCAGTACTTC. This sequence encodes CASSDGGGSYEQYF.

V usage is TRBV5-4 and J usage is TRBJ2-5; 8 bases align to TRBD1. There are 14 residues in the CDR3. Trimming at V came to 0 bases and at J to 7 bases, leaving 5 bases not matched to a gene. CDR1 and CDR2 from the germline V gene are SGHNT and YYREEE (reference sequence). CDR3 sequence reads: CASSLGQGAGTQYF. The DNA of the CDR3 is TGTGCCAGCAGCTTGGGGCAGGGGGCCGGGACCCAGTACTTC.

The CDR3 bases are TGTGCCAGCACCCCATGGGGGGAGTATGGCTACACCTTC. Amino acid sequence: CASTPWGEYGYTF. The chain combines TRBV27 with TRBJ1-2; perhaps TRBD1 as D (5 bases). Per the germline V gene, CDR1 is MNHEY and CDR2 is SMNVEV (reference sequence). V was trimmed by 7 bases and J by 5 bases, leaving 14 bases between them. The CDR3 covers 13 residues.

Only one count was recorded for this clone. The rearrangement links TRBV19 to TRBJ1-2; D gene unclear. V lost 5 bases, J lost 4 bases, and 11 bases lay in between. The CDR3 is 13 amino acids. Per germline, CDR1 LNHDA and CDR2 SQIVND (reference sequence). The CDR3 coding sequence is TGTGCCAGTAGTCTCCCCCGCGCCTATGGCTACACCTTC. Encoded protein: CASSLPRAYGYTF.

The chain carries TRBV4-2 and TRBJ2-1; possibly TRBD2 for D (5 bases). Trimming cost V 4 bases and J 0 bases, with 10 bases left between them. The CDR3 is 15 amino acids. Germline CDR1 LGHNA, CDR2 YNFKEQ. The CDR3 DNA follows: TGTGCCAGCAGCCCCAAGAGGGACTCCTACAATGAGCAGTTCTTC. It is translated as CASSPKRDSYNEQFF.

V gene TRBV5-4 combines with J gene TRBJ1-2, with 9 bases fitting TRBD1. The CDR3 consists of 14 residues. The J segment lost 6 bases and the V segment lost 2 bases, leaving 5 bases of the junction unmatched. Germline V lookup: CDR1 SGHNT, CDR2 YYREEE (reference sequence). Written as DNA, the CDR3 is TGTGCCAGCAGCTTAGGACAGGGGCCGAATGGCTACACCTTC. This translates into CASSLGQGPNGYTF.

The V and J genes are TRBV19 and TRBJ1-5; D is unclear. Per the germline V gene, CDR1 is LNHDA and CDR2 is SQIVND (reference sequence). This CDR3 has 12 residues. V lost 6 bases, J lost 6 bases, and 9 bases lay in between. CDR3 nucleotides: TGTGCCAGTAGAGAGGGTCCTCAGCCCCAGCATTTT. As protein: CASREGPQPQHF.

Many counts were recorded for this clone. DNA for the CDR3: TGTGCCAGCAGCTTGGGGAGGGCACCTAATCAGCCCCAGCATTTT. It codes for CASSLGRAPNQPQHF. The chain couples TRBV5-8 to TRBJ1-5, with D unclear. CDR1 and CDR2 (germline): SGHTS, YDEGEE. The V gene lost 0 bases and the J gene lost 4 bases, with 11 bases spanning the gap. The CDR3 covers 15 residues.

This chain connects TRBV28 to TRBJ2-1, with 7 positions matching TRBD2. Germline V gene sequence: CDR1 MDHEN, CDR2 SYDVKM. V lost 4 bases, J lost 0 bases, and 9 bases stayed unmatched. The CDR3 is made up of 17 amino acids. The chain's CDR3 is CASSSLRGGSSYNEQFF. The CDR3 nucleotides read TGTGCCAGCAGTTCCCTTCGGGGAGGGAGCTCCTACAATGAGCAGTTCTTC.

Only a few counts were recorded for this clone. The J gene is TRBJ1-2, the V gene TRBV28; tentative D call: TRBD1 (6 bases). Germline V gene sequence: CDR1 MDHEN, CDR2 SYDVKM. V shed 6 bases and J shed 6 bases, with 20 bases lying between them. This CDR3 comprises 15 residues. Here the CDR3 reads CASSSYRGGRNGYTF. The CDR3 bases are TGTGCCAGCAGCTCCTACCGGGGGGGGCGCAATGGCTACACCTTC.

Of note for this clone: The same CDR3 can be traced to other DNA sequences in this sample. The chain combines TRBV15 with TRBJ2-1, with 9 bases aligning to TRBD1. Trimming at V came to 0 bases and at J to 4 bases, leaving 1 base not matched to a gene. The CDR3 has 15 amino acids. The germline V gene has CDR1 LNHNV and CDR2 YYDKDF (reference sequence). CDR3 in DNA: TGTGCCACCAGCAGAGAGGGACAGGGATACAATGAGCAGTTCTTC. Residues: CATSREGQGYNEQFF.

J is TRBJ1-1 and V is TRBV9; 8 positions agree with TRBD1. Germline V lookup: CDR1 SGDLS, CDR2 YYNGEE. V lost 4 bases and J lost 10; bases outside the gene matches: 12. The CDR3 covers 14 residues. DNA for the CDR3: TGTGCCAGCAGCTCTGGGACAGGCGAGGGTTTAGCTTTCTTT. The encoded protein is CASSSGTGEGLAFF.

The CDR3 DNA reads as TGTGCCAGCAGCCAAGTGGGACTAGCGGGAGCCCTGACCGCTGAGCAGTTCTTC. This codes for CASSQVGLAGALTAEQFF. The chain couples TRBV4-2 to TRBJ2-1, with 14 nucleotides matching TRBD2. J lost 9 bases, V lost 1 base, and 11 bases had no gene match. The length of the CDR3 is 18 residues. Germline V gene data show CDR1 as LGHNA and CDR2 as YNFKEQ.

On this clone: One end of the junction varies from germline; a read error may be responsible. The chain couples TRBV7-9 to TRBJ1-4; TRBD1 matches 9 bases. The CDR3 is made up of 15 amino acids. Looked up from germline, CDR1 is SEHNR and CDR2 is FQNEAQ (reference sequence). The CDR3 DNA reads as TGTTCCAGCAGCTTAGTTCGGGACAGGGATGAAAAACTGTTTTTT. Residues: CSSSLVRDRDEKLFF.

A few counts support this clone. In nucleotides, the CDR3 is TGTGCCAGCAGAACCGGGGGGGATGAGTACTATGGCTACACCTTC. Protein product: CASRTGGDEYYGYTF. The genes are TRBV6-5 and TRBJ1-2, with D possibly TRBD1 on 5 matching bases. CDR1 and CDR2 from the germline V gene are MNHEY and SVGAGI. The germline V and J ends were trimmed by 6 bases and 3 bases, with 17 bases remaining between them. This CDR3 has 15 residues.

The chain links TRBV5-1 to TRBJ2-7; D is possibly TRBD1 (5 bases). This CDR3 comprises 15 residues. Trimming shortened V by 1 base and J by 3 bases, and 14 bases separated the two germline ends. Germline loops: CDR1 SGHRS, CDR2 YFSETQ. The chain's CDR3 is CASSLSQGRVYEQYF. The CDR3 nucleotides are TGCGCCAGCAGCTTGTCCCAGGGCAGGGTCTACGAGCAGTACTTC.

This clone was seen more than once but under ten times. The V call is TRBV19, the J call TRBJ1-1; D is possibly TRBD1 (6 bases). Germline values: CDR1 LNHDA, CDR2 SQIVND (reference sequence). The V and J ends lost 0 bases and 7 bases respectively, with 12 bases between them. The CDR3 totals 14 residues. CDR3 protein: CASSIDLIRGEAFF. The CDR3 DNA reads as TGTGCCAGTAGTATAGATCTGATCAGGGGTGAAGCTTTCTTT.

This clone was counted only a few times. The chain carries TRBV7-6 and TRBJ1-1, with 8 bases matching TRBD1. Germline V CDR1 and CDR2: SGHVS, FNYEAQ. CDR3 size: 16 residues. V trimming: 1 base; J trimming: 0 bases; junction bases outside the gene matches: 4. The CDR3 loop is CASSLETGAVNTEAFF. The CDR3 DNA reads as TGTGCCAGCAGCTTAGAGACAGGGGCTGTGAACACTGAAGCTTTCTTT.

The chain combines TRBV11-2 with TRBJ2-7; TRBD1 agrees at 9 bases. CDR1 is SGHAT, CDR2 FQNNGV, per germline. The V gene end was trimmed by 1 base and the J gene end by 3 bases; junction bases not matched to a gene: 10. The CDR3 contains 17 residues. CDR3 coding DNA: TGTGCCAGCAGCTTAGGGAGCGGGACAGGGATGTTCTACGAGCAGTACTTC. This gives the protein CASSLGSGTGMFYEQYF.